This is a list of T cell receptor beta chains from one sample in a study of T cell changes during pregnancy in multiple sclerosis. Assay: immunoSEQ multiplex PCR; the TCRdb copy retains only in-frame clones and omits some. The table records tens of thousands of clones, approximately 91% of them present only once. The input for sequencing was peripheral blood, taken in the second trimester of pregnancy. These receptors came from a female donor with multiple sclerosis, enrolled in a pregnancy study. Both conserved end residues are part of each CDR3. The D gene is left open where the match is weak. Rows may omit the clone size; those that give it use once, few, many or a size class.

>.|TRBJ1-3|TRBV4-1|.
CASSQDRSTAGNTIYF
TGCGCCAGCAGCCAAGATCGAAGTACAGCTGGAAACACCATATATTTT
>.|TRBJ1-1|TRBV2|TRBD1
CASRALQGAWTEAFF
TGTGCCAGCAGAGCCTTGCAGGGGGCGTGGACTGAAGCTTTCTTT
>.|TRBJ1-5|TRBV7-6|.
CASTPREDQPQHF
TGTGCCAGCACCCCGCGAGAGGATCAGCCCCAGCATTTT
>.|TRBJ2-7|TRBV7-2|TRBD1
CASTGSGGAYEQYF
TGTGCCAGCACAGGATCAGGGGGCGCCTACGAGCAGTACTTC
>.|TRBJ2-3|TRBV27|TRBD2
CASRSSLAELGYTQYF
TGTGCCAGCAGGTCCTCTCTAGCGGAGCTGGGGTATACGCAGTATTTT
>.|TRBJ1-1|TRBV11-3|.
CASSLDAGANTEAFF
TGTGCCAGCAGCTTAGATGCCGGAGCGAACACTGAAGCTTTCTTT
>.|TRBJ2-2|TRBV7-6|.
CASSLGTTTGELFF
TGTGCCAGCAGCTTAGGGACAACAACCGGGGAGCTGTTTTTT
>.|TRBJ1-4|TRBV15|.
CATSELGEATNEKLFF
TGTGCCACCAGCGAGCTGGGAGAGGCAACTAATGAAAAACTGTTTTTT
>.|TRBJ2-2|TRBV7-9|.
CASSSPLANTGELFF
TGTGCCAGCAGCTCCCCTCTCGCGAACACCGGGGAGCTGTTTTTT
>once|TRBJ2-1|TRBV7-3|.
CASSPLSQGEQFF
TGTGCCAGCAGCCCCCTGTCCCAGGGTGAGCAGTTCTTC
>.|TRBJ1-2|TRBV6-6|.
CASPVSNGYTF
TGTGCCAGCCCGGTTTCAAATGGCTACACCTTC
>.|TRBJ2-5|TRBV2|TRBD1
CASRIGTGGGETQYF
TGTGCCAGCAGGATAGGGACAGGGGGAGGAGAGACCCAGTACTTC
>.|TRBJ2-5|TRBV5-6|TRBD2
CASSLSGGQETQYF
TGTGCCAGCAGCTTAAGCGGGGGGCAAGAGACCCAGTACTTC
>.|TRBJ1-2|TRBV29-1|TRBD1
CSVGFGGTGSGYTF
TGCAGCGTTGGGTTTGGCGGGACAGGGAGCGGCTACACCTTC
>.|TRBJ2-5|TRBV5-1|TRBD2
CASSLASGQETQYF
TGCGCCAGCAGCTTGGCTAGCGGCCAAGAGACCCAGTACTTC
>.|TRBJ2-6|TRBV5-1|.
CASSSGSGANVLTF
TGCGCCAGCAGCTCGGGCTCTGGGGCCAACGTCCTGACTTTC
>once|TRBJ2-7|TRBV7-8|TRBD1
CASSLRQGAYEQYF
TGTGCCAGCAGCTTAAGACAGGGGGCCTACGAGCAGTACTTC
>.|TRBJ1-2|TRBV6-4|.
CASSDLAESYTF
TGTGCCAGCAGTGACCTAGCAGAGAGCTACACCTTC
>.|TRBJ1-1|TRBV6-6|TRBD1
CASDRGNTEAFF
TGTGCCAGCGACAGGGGGAACACTGAAGCTTTCTTT
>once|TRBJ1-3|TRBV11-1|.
CASSLRTSSGNTIYF
TGTGCCAGCAGCTTAAGAACCAGCTCTGGAAACACCATATATTTT
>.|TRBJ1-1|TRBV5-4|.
CASSFENAEAFF
TGTGCCAGCAGCTTCGAGAACGCTGAAGCTTTCTTT
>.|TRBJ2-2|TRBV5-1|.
CASSLLANQGELFF
TGCGCCAGCAGCTTGCTGGCCAATCAGGGGGAGCTGTTTTTT
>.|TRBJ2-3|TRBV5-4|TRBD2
CASSPHFWTSGGMYTQYF
TGTGCCAGCAGCCCCCACTTCTGGACTAGCGGGGGGATGTATACGCAGTATTTT
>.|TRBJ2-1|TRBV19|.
CASQRQGVGGGNYNEQFF
TGTGCCAGCCAAAGACAGGGGGTAGGCGGGGGGAACTACAATGAGCAGTTCTTC
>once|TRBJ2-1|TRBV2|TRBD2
CASSQTSGLYNEQFF
TGTGCCAGCAGCCAGACTAGCGGACTCTACAATGAGCAGTTCTTC
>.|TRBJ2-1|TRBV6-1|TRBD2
CASSGSRLTSVSFGEQFF
TGTGCCAGCAGTGGGAGCAGGCTGACTAGCGTCTCATTTGGTGAGCAGTTCTTC
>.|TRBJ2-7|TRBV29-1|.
CSVRIWDTVEEQYF
TGCAGCGTGCGAATCTGGGACACCGTTGAGGAGCAGTACTTC
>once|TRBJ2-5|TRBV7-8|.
CASSLGNRVEETQYF
TGTGCCAGCAGCTTAGGAAACAGGGTAGAAGAGACCCAGTACTTC